This TCR beta chain was retrieved from a study of cytomegalovirus exposure and HLA in healthy donors. Study-wide results and caveats: DRB1 showed the most TCR associations and HLA-C the fewest in a later analysis, as rates varied by HLA locus.

The CDR3 has 14 residues. Concerning this clone itself: Its specificity is unknown.

A multiplex PCR was run with 60 Vbeta primers and 13 Jbeta primers. As processed by the authors: In a later analysis, the count reached 75 million to 90 million unique TCR beta chains, with about 10 million shared. TCRdb's table, derived via immunoSEQ multiplex PCR, lists solely in-frame clones and lacks some. V and J calls and clone size are as listed in that table; D and trimming were resolved from the DNA. The sample includes roughly 130,000 clones, 80% of them seen just once. The rearrangement links TRBV21-1 to TRBJ1-5; TRBD1, as called in the table, went unchecked against the DNA. TRBV21-1 is described as a pseudogene. The sample taken for sequencing was PBMCs. The TCR comes from a woman aged 40 to 50 in good health and CMV-seronegative. CDR3 region: CASSKVAGDQPQHF. As DNA, the CDR3 is TGTGCCAGCAGCAAGGTGGCAGGGGATCAGCCCCAGCATTTT.